This TCR beta chain comes out of a study of cytomegalovirus exposure and HLA in healthy donors. V gave up 2 bases and J gave up 4 bases, with 14 bases separating them. The CDR3 is 15 amino acids. Germline V CDR1 and CDR2: MNHNS, SASEGT. This PCR relied on a set of 60 Vbeta primers and 13 Jbeta primers. Clones were sequenced by immunoSEQ multiplex PCR, and TCRdb holds only the in-frame ones, with some missing. The sample contains 150,000 or so clones, roughly 82% of which appear only once. General observations from the study: In a later analysis, TCR association rates varied by HLA locus: DRB1 most, HLA-C fewest.

This clone counts as large. Its cognate antigen is unknown. Other DNA sequences of this sample code for an identical CDR3. The sequence was obtained from a male donor in good health and CMV-seropositive. Sequencing input: PBMCs. The chain joins TRBV6-1 to TRBJ1-1; possible D gene TRBD1, 5 bases. CDR3 loop: CASSEHFGGSTEAFF. Written as DNA, the CDR3 is TGTGCCAGCAGTGAACACTTTGGGGGGAGCACTGAAGCTTTCTTT.